These 25 T cell receptor beta chains were all obtained from the same sample, sequenced in a study of response to subunit inactivated influenza vaccine. MiXCR was run by TCRdb on the RT-PCR reads, yielding one entry per CDR3 protein. This sample yields approximately 530,000 distinct CDR3 sequences, of which roughly 7.9% are seen a single time; around 13% belongs to the top ten. The material was PBMCs from blood, obtained less than 30 months after vaccination. The source of these receptors is a man aged 45 to 70 who received an inactivated influenza vaccine.

There are a few counts of this clonotype. V usage is TRBV7-2 and J usage is TRBJ2-7; D is perhaps TRBD2 (6 bases). Germline V lookup: CDR1 SGHTA, CDR2 FQGNSA. The CDR3 extends over 16 amino acids. V was cut by 5 bases and J by 3 bases, with 20 bases left in between. The CDR3 DNA sequence: TGTGCCAGCAGCCTGGGGGGAGGTGCCCCCTTCTACGAGCAGTACTTC. This encodes CASSLGGGAPFYEQYF.

Turning to this clonotype: Just one base apart from a much larger clone, this may be a read error. This chain links TRBV10-2 with TRBJ2-7, with D maybe TRBD1 (6 bases). Trimming shortened V by 5 bases and J by 5 bases, and 13 bases separated the two germline ends. Germline-derived CDR1 and CDR2 are WSHSY and SAAADI. The CDR3 extends over 13 amino acids. This CDR3 reads CASSQGQPDEQYF. The DNA for the CDR3 is TGCGCCAGCAGTCAGGGACAACCAGACGAGCAGTACTTC.

Many counts were recorded for this clonotype. The chain is built from TRBV5-1 and TRBJ2-3; TRBD2 matches 11 bases. Germline values: CDR1 SGHRS, CDR2 YFSETQ. The V segment lost 9 bases and the J segment 3 bases; nucleotides outside the gene matches: 6. The CDR3 spans 14 residues. The CDR3 sequence is CATAGTSGTDTQYF. CDR3 DNA: TGCGCCACTGCCGGGACTAGCGGAACAGATACGCAGTATTTT.

In its sample, this clonotype was seen a few times. The chain couples TRBV10-3 to TRBJ2-1; possible D gene TRBD2, 6 bases. Deletions cut 6 bases from V and 0 bases from J, with 12 bases between. The germline CDR1 and CDR2 sequences are ENHRY and SYGVKD. The CDR3 consists of 15 residues. The CDR3 DNA sequence: TGTGCCATCAGGGTAGCGGCCAGCTCCTACAATGAGCAGTTCTTC. Its protein product is CAIRVAASSYNEQFF.

The chain links TRBV6-5 to TRBJ2-7, with 9 positions matching TRBD1. The CDR3 loop spans 15 amino acids. Germline loops: CDR1 MNHEY, CDR2 SVGAGI. Losses at the gene ends were 2 bases for V and 2 bases for J; bases not matched to a gene: 4. Here the CDR3 reads CASSYRTGETYEQYF. CDR3 nucleotides: TGTGCCAGCAGTTACCGGACAGGGGAAACCTACGAGCAGTACTTC.

This chain connects TRBV24-1 to TRBJ2-3; 7 bases line up with TRBD1. With V trimmed by 2 bases and J by 4 bases, 8 bases remained unmatched. The germline CDR1 and CDR2 sequences are KGHDR and SFDVKD. The CDR3 contains 16 residues. CDR3 bases: TGTGCCACCAGTGATTCTGGGGACAGTCGGGCAGATACGCAGTATTTT. Protein sequence: CATSDSGDSRADTQYF.

This clonotype was observed many times. This chain uses TRBV9 with TRBJ2-2; 10 bases agree with TRBD1. The germline V gene has CDR1 SGDLS and CDR2 YYNGEE. With V trimmed by 4 bases and J by 7 bases, 13 bases remained unmatched. The CDR3 is 17 amino acids. The CDR3 region has the DNA TGTGCCAGCAGCCCAAGACAGGGGGCTGGGATTAACGGGGAGCTGTTTTTT. Protein product: CASSPRQGAGINGELFF.

This clonotype was counted only a few times. The chain employs TRBV7-6 and TRBJ2-3; D might be TRBD1 (5 bases). The length of the CDR3 is 15 residues. Deletions cut 5 bases from V and 3 bases from J, with 15 bases between. Per germline, CDR1 SGHVS and CDR2 FNYEAQ. CDR3 loop: CASSPQGWLTDTQYF. In DNA form, the CDR3 reads TGTGCCAGCAGCCCCCAGGGCTGGCTGACAGATACGCAGTATTTT.

This clonotype was counted ten times or more. The gene calls are TRBV9 and TRBJ2-3; D perhaps matches TRBD1 (6 bases). Trimming shortened V by 2 bases and J by 2 bases, and 15 bases separated the two germline ends. Germline lookup yields CDR1 SGDLS and CDR2 YYNGEE. The CDR3 loop spans 16 amino acids. In DNA form, the CDR3 reads TGTGCCAGCAGCGTGGGGACAACGCTGTCCACAGATACGCAGTATTTT. Its protein product is CASSVGTTLSTDTQYF.

The chain is built from TRBV7-8 and TRBJ1-1; 9 bases are a match to TRBD1. This CDR3 region has 16 residues. Germline trimming cut 4 bases from V and 0 bases from J; bases unmatched to any gene: 6. Germline CDR1 reads SGHVS; CDR2 reads FQNEAQ. CDR3 nucleotide sequence: TGTGCCAGCAGCTCCCGCCGGGACAGGGTGAACACTGAAGCTTTCTTT. The encoded protein is CASSSRRDRVNTEAFF.

This clonotype has more than one count but fewer than ten. The rearrangement uses TRBV3-1 and TRBJ2-7; tentative D call: TRBD2 (5 bases). The CDR3 is 13 residues long. Germline CDR1 reads LGHDT; CDR2 reads YNNKEL (reference sequence). Between the trimmed V and J ends, which lost 1 base and 7 bases, there was a span of 11 bases. DNA for the CDR3: TGTGCCAGCAGCCAAGGAGGGTTTGGGGAGCAGTACTTC. Its protein is CASSQGGFGEQYF.

The sample holds a few counts of this clonotype. The gene calls are TRBV5-1 and TRBJ2-7, with 10 positions matching TRBD1. Germline-derived CDR1 and CDR2 are SGHRS and YFSETQ. Trimming cost V 9 bases and J 0 bases; bases outside gene matches: 6. The CDR3 runs 14 residues. The CDR3 protein is CATSGQGGSYEQYF. The CDR3 DNA reads as TGCGCCACCTCTGGACAGGGGGGCTCCTACGAGCAGTACTTC.

This chain joins TRBV21-1 and TRBJ1-3; the D call TRBD1 from the table was never checked on the DNA. TRBV21-1 is marked as a pseudogene. The CDR3 length is 19 residues. The CDR3 DNA reads as TGTGCCAGCAGCAAAAATTCCGGGACAGGGGATTCGTCTGGAAACACCATATATTTT. This gives the protein CASSKNSGTGDSSGNTIYF.

This clonotype was counted a few times. The gene calls are TRBV29-1 and TRBJ2-4, with D unclear. This CDR3 region has 13 residues. Germline CDR1 and CDR2: SQVTM and ANQGSEA. Trimming took 1 base from V and 6 from J, leaving 10 bases between them. CDR3 region: CSVEGVERNIQYF. For the CDR3, the DNA is TGCAGCGTTGAAGGAGTGGAAAGAAACATTCAGTACTTC.

In its sample, this clonotype was seen many times. The rearrangement joins TRBV12-3 or TRBV12-4 to TRBJ1-5, with TRBD1 identical over 8 bases. The V and J ends lost 1 base and 4 bases, in that order; junction bases with no gene match: 3. The CDR3 covers 15 residues. The CDR3 loop reads CASSLGWTGNQPQHF. CDR3 nucleotide sequence: TGTGCCAGCAGTTTAGGATGGACAGGGAATCAGCCCCAGCATTTT.

In its sample, this clonotype was seen many times. CDR3 DNA: TGCAGTGCTAGAAGACTAGCGGGAGGACGCGGGGAGCAGTTCTTC. Protein product: CSARRLAGGRGEQFF. The chain combines TRBV20-1 with TRBJ2-1; 13 bases are shared with TRBD2. The CDR3 has 15 residues. V was pared by 2 bases and J by 10 bases, with 8 bases of the junction left unmatched. From germline, CDR1 is DFQATT and CDR2 SNEGSKA (reference sequence).

The CDR3 here is CASSPERTTETDTQYF. The CDR3 DNA reads TGTGCCAGCAGCCCCGAGCGGACTACAGAAACAGATACGCAGTATTTT. The chain joins TRBV4-2 to TRBJ2-3; D might be TRBD2 (6 bases). Trimming took 4 bases from V and 3 from J, leaving 17 bases between them. This CDR3 comprises 16 residues. In germline, CDR1 is LGHNA, CDR2 YNFKEQ.

This chain joins TRBV6-2 or TRBV6-3 and TRBJ2-1; maybe TRBD1 (5 bases). V was clipped by 5 bases and J by 6 bases, with 20 bases between them. This CDR3 is built from 16 residues. Germline CDR1 reads MNHEY; CDR2 reads SVGEGT. The CDR3 DNA sequence: TGTGCCAGCAGTAACCAGTACAGGACCGGCGGCAATGAGCAGTTCTTC. It yields the protein CASSNQYRTGGNEQFF.

This clonotype has ten or more counts. The chain links TRBV5-1 to TRBJ1-2; D not resolved. The germline V gene encodes CDR1 SGHRS and CDR2 YFSETQ. V lost 2 bases and J lost 7, with 9 bases in between. The CDR3 contains 12 residues. CDR3 DNA sequence: TGCGCCAGCAGCTTTTCATCATCTGGCTACACCTTC. Its translation: CASSFSSSGYTF.

This clonotype was counted many times. The chain has TRBV12-3 or TRBV12-4 and TRBJ2-1, with 11 bases that match TRBD2. The CDR3 spans 14 residues. The trim removed 6 bases at V and 5 bases at J, leaving 3 bases unmatched. The CDR3 spells CASRKLAGDNEQFF. CDR3 coding DNA: TGTGCCAGCAGAAAACTAGCGGGAGACAATGAGCAGTTCTTC.

The chain carries TRBV3-1 and TRBJ1-3; 8 bases agree with TRBD1. The CDR3 totals 14 residues. J was trimmed by 3 bases and V by 3 bases; bases with no gene match: 1. Germline-derived CDR1 and CDR2 are LGHDT and YNNKEL (reference sequence). The CDR3 DNA is TGTGCCAGCAGCCACAGGGGGCTTGGAAACACCATATATTTT. Translated: CASSHRGLGNTIYF.

This clonotype was detected many times. The chain has TRBV27 and TRBJ1-2; 7 positions agree with TRBD1. V gave up 4 bases and J gave up 6 bases; unmatched junction bases: 5. The CDR3 has 13 amino acids. The germline V gene encodes CDR1 MNHEY and CDR2 SMNVEV (reference sequence). The CDR3 region is CASSSAGGHGYTF. The CDR3 nucleotides read TGTGCCAGCAGTTCCGCAGGGGGTCATGGCTACACCTTC.

V usage is TRBV12-5 and J usage is TRBJ2-1; TRBD2 aligns across 8 bases. After removal of 6 bases from V and 3 bases from J, the junction contained 7 bases not matched to a gene. Germline CDR1 reads LGHNT; CDR2 reads FRNRAP. The CDR3 is 15 amino acids. The CDR3 sequence is CASGQRGGSYNEQFF. The DNA of the CDR3 is TGTGCTAGTGGGCAACGGGGGGGCAGCTACAATGAGCAGTTCTTC. Drawing the rest from reference TRBV12-5 and TRBJ2-1, the complete variable domain is DARVTQTPRHKVTEMGQEVTMRCQPILGHNTVFWYRQTMMQGLELLAYFRNRAPLDDSGMPKDRFSAEMPDATLATLKIQPSEPRDSAVYFCASGQRGGSYNEQFFGPGTRLTVL.

This clonotype was observed a few times. The chain links TRBV25-1 to TRBJ2-3, with a tentative D call TRBD2 (6 bases). The CDR3 is made up of 15 amino acids. Between the trimmed V and J ends, which lost 1 base and 6 bases, there was a span of 14 bases. CDR1 is MGHDK, CDR2 SYGVNS, per germline. The CDR3 loop is CASSEWASVEDTQYF. CDR3 nucleotides: TGTGCCAGCAGTGAATGGGCTAGCGTAGAGGATACGCAGTATTTT.

There are a few counts of this clonotype. The gene calls are TRBV6-2 or TRBV6-3 and TRBJ2-7, with no clear D. The CDR3 has 11 residues. Germline lookup yields CDR1 MNHEY and CDR2 SVGEGT. V gave up 7 bases and J gave up 4 bases, with 8 bases separating them. CDR3: CASKREYEQYF. The CDR3 bases are TGTGCCAGCAAAAGGGAATACGAGCAGTACTTC.